The T cell receptor (beta chain) under discussion was sequenced for a study of somatic mutations in cytotoxic T cells in rheumatoid arthritis. Looking at the study overall: A subset of V beta antibody-stained T-cell populations was isolated by flow sorting, reaching nearly 100% purity, and this subset included V beta1+ cells that went on to TCRB sequencing.

Sequenced by immunoSEQ multiplex PCR; TCRdb stores in-frame clones only, minus some. The repertoire holds 15,000 to 20,000 clones, with around 79% as singletons. Each healthy control was a blood donor; the group had a median age of approximately 52 years (range about 20-80), and roughly 58% were female. Flow cytometry served to check the purity of CD4+ and CD8+ cells, which were isolated by positive magnetic bead selection. Study outcomes and limitations: Of around 60 patients, 8 or 9 had a largest CD8+ clone that exceeded 20% of CD8+ cells.

To note about this clone: Its antigen is not known.

The material sequenced was CD8+ T cells sorted from blood. This TCR came from a woman in her forties or fifties in good health.

CDR3: CASSVYQGSEAFF. CDR3 coding DNA: TGTGCCAGCAGCGTCTACCAGGGATCTGAAGCTTTCTTT. The V gene is TRBV5-5, the J gene TRBJ1-1, with D perhaps TRBD1 (5 bases). Between the trimmed V and J ends, which lost 4 bases and 6 bases, there was a span of 13 bases. CDR3 length: 13 amino acids. Germline lookup yields CDR1 SGHKS and CDR2 YYEKEE (reference sequence).